The clone carrying this TCR beta chain was seen a handful of times. What it binds is not known. This sample is drawn from a study of STAT5B mutations in CD4+ large granular lymphocyte leukemia. General observations from the study: Higher CD4+ than CD8+ T-LGLL clonality might reflect small sample size.

Here immunoSEQ multiplex PCR was the method, and the copy in TCRdb shows in-frame clones only, minus some. Of around 48,000 clones in the sample, roughly 72% were seen once. The V end was cut by 5 bases, the J end by 1 base, with 5 bases between. Germline values: CDR1 LNHDA, CDR2 SQIVND (reference sequence). The CDR3 length is 12 residues. This chain links TRBV19 with TRBJ2-5, with unresolved D. The clonotype comes from a human donor in good health. Sequencing was carried out using CD4+ T cells from blood buffy coats. The DNA of the CDR3 is TGTGCCAGTAGTGGGTCCCAAGAGACCCAGTACTTC. Protein product: CASSGSQETQYF.